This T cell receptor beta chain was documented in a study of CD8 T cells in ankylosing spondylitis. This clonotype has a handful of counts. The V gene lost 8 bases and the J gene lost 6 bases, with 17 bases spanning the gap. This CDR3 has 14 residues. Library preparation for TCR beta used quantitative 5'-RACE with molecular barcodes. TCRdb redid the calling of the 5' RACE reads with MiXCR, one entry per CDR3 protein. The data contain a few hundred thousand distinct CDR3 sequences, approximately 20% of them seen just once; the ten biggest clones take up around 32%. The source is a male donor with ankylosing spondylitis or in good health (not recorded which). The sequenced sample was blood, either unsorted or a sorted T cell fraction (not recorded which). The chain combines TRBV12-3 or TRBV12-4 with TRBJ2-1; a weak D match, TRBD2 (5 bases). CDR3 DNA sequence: TGTGCCAGCGCATGGTGGGAGCAGACCAATGAGCAGTTCTTC. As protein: CASAWWEQTNEQFF.